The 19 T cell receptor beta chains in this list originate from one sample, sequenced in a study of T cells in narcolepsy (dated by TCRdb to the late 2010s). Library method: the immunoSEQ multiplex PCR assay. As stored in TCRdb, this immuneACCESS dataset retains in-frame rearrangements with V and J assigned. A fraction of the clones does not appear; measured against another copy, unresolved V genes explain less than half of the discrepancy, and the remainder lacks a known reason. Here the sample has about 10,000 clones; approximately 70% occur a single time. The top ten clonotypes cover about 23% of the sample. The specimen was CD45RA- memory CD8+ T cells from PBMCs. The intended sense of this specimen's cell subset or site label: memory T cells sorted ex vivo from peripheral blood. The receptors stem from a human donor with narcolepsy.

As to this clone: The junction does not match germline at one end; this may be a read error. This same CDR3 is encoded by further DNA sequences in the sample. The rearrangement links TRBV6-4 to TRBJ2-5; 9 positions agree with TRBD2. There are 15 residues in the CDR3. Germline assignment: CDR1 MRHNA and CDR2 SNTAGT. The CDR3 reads CASSDSAGGKETQYF. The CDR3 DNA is TGCGCCAGCAGTGACTCGGCGGGGGGGAAAGAGACCCAGTACTTC.

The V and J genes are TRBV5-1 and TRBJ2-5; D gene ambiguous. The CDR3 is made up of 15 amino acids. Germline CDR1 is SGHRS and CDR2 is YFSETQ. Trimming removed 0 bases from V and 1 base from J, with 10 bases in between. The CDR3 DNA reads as TGCGCCAGCAGCTTGGACCCCACCATCCAAGAGACCCAGTACTTC. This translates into CASSLDPTIQETQYF.

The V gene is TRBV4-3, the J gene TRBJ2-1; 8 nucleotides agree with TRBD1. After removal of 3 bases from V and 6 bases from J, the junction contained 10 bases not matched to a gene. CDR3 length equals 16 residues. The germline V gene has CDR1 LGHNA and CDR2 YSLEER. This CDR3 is CASSHPTGVPRNEQFF. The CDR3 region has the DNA TGCGCCAGCAGCCACCCGACAGGGGTCCCCCGCAATGAGCAGTTCTTC.

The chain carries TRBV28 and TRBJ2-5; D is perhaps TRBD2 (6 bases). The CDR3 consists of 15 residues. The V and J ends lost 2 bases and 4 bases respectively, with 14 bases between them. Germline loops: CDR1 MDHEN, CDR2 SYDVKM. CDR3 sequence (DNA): TGTGCCAGCAGTTTAACCGGGACTCCCCTAGAGACCCAGTACTTC. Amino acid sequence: CASSLTGTPLETQYF.

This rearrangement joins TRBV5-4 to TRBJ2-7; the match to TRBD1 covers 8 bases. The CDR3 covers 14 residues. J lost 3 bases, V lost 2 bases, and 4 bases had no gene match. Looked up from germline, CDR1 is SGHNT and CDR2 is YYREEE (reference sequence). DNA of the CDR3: TGTGCCAGCAGCTTAGGGACAGGATACTACGAGCAGTACTTC. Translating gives CASSLGTGYYEQYF.

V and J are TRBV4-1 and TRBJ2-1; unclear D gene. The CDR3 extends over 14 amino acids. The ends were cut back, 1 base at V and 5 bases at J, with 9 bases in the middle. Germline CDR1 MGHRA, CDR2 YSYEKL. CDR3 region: CASSQAGGHNEQFF. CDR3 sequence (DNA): TGCGCCAGCAGCCAAGCAGGCGGTCACAATGAGCAGTTCTTC.

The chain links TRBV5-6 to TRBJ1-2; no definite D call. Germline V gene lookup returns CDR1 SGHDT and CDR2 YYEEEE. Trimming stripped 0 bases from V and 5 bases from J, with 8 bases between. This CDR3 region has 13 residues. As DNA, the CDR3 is TGTGCCAGCAGCTTGGGGGCCGGGTATGGCTACACCTTC. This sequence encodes CASSLGAGYGYTF.

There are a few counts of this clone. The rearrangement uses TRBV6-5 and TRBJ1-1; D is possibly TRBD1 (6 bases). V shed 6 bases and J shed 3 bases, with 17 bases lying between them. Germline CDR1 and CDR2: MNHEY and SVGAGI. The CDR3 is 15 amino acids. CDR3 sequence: CASSLHNRAHTEAFF. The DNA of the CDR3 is TGTGCCAGCAGCCTTCATAACAGGGCCCACACTGAAGCTTTCTTT.

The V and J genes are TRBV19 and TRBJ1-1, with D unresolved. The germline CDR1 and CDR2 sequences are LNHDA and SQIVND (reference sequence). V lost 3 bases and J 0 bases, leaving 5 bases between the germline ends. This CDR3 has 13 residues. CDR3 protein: CASSIVLNTEAFF. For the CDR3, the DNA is TGTGCCAGTAGTATCGTCCTGAACACTGAAGCTTTCTTT.

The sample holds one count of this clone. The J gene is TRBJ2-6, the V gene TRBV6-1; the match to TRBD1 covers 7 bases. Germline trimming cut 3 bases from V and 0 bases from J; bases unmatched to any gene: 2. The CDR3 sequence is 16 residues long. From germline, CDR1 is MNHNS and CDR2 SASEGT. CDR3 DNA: TGTGCCAGCAGTGAGACAGGGACCTCTGGGGCCAACGTCCTGACTTTC. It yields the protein CASSETGTSGANVLTF.

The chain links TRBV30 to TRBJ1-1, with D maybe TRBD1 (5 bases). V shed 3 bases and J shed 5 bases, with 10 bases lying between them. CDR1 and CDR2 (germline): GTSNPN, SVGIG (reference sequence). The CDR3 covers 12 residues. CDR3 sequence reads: CAWRGVATEAFF. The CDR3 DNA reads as TGTGCCTGGAGGGGGGTCGCGACTGAAGCTTTCTTT.

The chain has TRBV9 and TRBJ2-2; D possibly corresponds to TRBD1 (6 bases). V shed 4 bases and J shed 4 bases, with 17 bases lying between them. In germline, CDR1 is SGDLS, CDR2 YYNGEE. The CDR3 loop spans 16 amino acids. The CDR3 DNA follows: TGTGCCAGCAGCCCTCATGGACAGCAGGTCACCGGGGAGCTGTTTTTT. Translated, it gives CASSPHGQQVTGELFF.

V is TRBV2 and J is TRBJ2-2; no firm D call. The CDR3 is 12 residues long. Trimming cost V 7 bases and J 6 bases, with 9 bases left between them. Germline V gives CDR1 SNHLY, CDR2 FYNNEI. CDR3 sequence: CASTRRSGELFF. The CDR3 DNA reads TGTGCCAGCACTAGGCGATCCGGGGAGCTGTTTTTT.

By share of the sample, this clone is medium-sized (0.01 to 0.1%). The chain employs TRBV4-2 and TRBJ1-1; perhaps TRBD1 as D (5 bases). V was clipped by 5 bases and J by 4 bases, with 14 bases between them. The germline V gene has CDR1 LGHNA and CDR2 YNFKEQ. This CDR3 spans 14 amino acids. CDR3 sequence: CASSSRRGVTEAFF. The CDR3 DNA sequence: TGTGCCAGCAGCTCCCGAAGGGGAGTCACTGAAGCTTTCTTT.

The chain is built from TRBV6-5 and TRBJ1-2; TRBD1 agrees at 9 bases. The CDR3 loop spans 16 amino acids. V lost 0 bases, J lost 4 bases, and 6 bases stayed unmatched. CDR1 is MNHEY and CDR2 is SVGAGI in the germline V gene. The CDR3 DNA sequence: TGTGCCAGCAGTTACTCGAGGGACAGGGCGGGCTATGGCTACACCTTC. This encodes CASSYSRDRAGYGYTF.

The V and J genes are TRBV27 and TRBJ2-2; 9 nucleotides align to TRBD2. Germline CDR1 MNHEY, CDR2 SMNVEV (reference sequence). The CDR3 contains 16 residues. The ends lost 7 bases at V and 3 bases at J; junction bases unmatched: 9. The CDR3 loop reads CASTRAGGSYTGELFF. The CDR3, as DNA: TGTGCCAGCACTCGAGCGGGGGGATCTTACACCGGGGAGCTGTTTTTT.

The CDR3 loop is CASSLNGASGGADTQYF. CDR3 sequence (DNA): TGTGCCAGCAGCTTAAACGGCGCTAGCGGGGGGGCTGATACGCAGTATTTT. This sequence joins TRBV7-3 and TRBJ2-3; 12 bases match TRBD2. V lost 1 base and J lost 6; bases outside the gene matches: 8. CDR1 and CDR2 (germline): SGHTA, FQGTGA. The CDR3 totals 17 residues.

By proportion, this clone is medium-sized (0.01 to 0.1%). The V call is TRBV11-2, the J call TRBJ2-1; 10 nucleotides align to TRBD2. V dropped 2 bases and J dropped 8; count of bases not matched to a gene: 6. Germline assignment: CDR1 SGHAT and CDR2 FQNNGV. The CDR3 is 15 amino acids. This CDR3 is CASSLILAGIDEQFF. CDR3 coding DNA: TGTGCCAGCAGCTTAATACTAGCGGGAATCGATGAGCAGTTCTTC.

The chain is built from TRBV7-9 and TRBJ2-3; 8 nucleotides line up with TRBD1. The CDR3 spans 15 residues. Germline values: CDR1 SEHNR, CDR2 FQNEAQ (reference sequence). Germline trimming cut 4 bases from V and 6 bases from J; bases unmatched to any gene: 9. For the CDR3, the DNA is TGTGCCAGCAGCTCGACAGGGGATCCCACGGATACGCAGTATTTT. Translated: CASSSTGDPTDTQYF.